This T cell receptor beta chain is from a study of blood T cell repertoires in COVID-19. In germline, CDR1 is SGHRS, CDR2 YFSETQ. This CDR3 is built from 20 residues. V was clipped by 1 base and J by 3 bases; unmatched bases: 12. Method: immunoSEQ multiplex PCR; TCRdb's copy keeps in-frame clones and lacks some. The data hold fewer than 350,000 clones, with around 81% observed a single time. The TCR sequence derives from a woman aged 60-75 years with active or convalescent COVID-19. The V gene is TRBV5-1, the J gene TRBJ2-3; 15 bases align to TRBD2. Sequencing input: peripheral blood. CDR3 residues: CASSLHTGTSGGPTTDTQYF. CDR3 in DNA: TGCGCCAGCAGCTTGCATACCGGGACTAGCGGGGGGCCGACAACAGATACGCAGTATTTT. Together with reference TRBV5-1 and TRBJ2-3, the CDR3 gives the full variable domain: KAGVTQTPRYLIKTRGQQVTLSCSPISGHRSVSWYQQTPGQGLQFLFEYFSETQRNKGNFPGRFSGRQFSNSRSEMNVSTLELGDSALYLCASSLHTGTSGGPTTDTQYFGPGTRLTVL.